A selection of T cell receptor beta chains follows, all from one sample in a study of CD8 T cells in Susac syndrome. TCRdb itself ran the immunoSEQ multiplex PCR reads through MiXCR, one entry per CDR3 protein. In the table there are approximately 160,000 distinct CDR3 sequences, about 96% of which are singletons. Sequenced input: CD4+ T cells from PBMCs. These receptors came from a human donor with Susac syndrome. CDR3s include the opening cysteine and the closing phenylalanine or tryptophan. D genes are given only for firm matches. Clone size appears in some rows only: once, few, many, or a class for an expanded clone.

v_gene,d_gene,j_gene,abundance,CDR3aa,CDR3nt
TRBV5-4,TRBD1,TRBJ1-4,.,CASSSTGQGRREKLFF,TGTGCCAGCAGCTCAACCGGACAGGGGCGGCGCGAAAAACTGTTTTTT
TRBV7-9,.,TRBJ1-1,.,CASSSAFF,TGTGCCAGCAGCTCTGCTTTCTTT
TRBV18,.,TRBJ2-1,.,CASSPGHTYNEQFF,TGTGCCAGCTCACCGGGACACACCTACAATGAGCAGTTCTTC
TRBV5-6,.,TRBJ1-2,.,CASSWGGDGYTF,TGTGCCAGCAGCTGGGGAGGGGATGGCTACACCTTC
TRBV4-1,.,TRBJ2-2,.,CASSQDLARANTGELFF,TGCGCCAGCAGCCAAGATCTGGCCAGGGCGAACACCGGGGAGCTGTTTTTT
TRBV29-1,TRBD2,TRBJ2-7,.,CSVQGTSGRGEQYF,TGCAGCGTCCAAGGGACTAGCGGGAGGGGTGAGCAGTACTTC
TRBV28,TRBD2,TRBJ2-5,.,CASSHSGGAGWTQYF,TGTGCCAGCAGTCACAGCGGGGGCGCAGGGTGGACCCAGTACTTC
TRBV30,TRBD1,TRBJ1-2,.,CAWSTGEDGYTF,TGTGCCTGGAGTACAGGGGAGGACGGCTACACCTTC
TRBV21-1,.,TRBJ2-5,.,CASSKAVLQQETQYF,TGTGCCAGCAGCAAAGCTGTCCTACAGCAAGAGACCCAGTACTTC
TRBV20-1,TRBD1,TRBJ2-1,.,CGGQEFDEQFF,TGCGGGGGACAGGAATTTGATGAGCAGTTCTTC
TRBV3-1,.,TRBJ2-1,.,CASSQDPLAWLFF,TGTGCCAGCAGCCAAGATCCCCTAGCTTGGCTGTTCTTC
TRBV30,TRBD1,TRBJ2-3,.,CAWGRQGLTDTQYF,TGTGCCTGGGGTCGACAGGGGTTGACAGATACGCAGTATTTT
TRBV4-2,.,TRBJ2-7,.,CASSQEDSLNYEQYF,TGTGCCAGCAGCCAGGAGGACAGTCTAAACTACGAGCAGTACTTC
TRBV20-1,.,TRBJ1-2,once,CSARDSGPRGYTF,TGCAGTGCTAGAGATTCGGGGCCTCGGGGCTACACCTTC
TRBV30,.,TRBJ1-1,.,CAWTSEDTEAFF,TGTGCCTGGACATCCGAGGACACTGAAGCTTTCTTT
TRBV20-1,.,TRBJ2-1,.,CSASLPGTRTNEQFF,TGCAGTGCTAGCCTACCCGGGACCAGAACCAATGAGCAGTTCTTC
TRBV20-1,.,TRBJ1-1,.,CSARDNRRNTEAFF,TGCAGTGCTAGAGATAACAGGCGGAACACTGAAGCTTTCTTT
TRBV2,.,TRBJ2-3,.,CASTPPGGEGQGTQYF,TGTGCCAGCACCCCACCGGGCGGGGAAGGTCAGGGTACGCAGTATTTT
TRBV5-1,TRBD2,TRBJ2-7,.,CASRLLAGALYEQYF,TGCGCCAGCAGATTGCTAGCGGGAGCCCTCTACGAGCAGTACTTC
TRBV27,.,TRBJ1-1,.,CASSFQENTEAFF,TGTGCCAGCAGTTTCCAGGAGAACACTGAAGCTTTCTTT
TRBV6-5,TRBD2,TRBJ2-3,.,CASSYGLAGAVTDTQYF,TGTGCCAGCAGTTACGGCCTAGCGGGGGCCGTCACAGATACGCAGTATTTT
TRBV6-2/TRBV6-3,TRBD2,TRBJ2-1,.,CASTPSGGPNEQFF,TGTGCCAGCACGCCTAGCGGGGGGCCCAATGAGCAGTTCTTC
TRBV20-1,TRBD1,TRBJ1-2,.,CSARPGTAKGLYGYTF,TGCAGTGCTAGACCCGGGACAGCAAAAGGGCTCTATGGCTACACCTTC
TRBV12-3/TRBV12-4,TRBD1,TRBJ2-2,.,CASRPDRATNTGELFF,TGTGCCAGCAGACCGGACAGGGCTACGAACACCGGGGAGCTGTTTTTT
TRBV29-1,TRBD1,TRBJ2-7,.,CSVGFDRVRYEQYF,TGCAGCGTTGGATTCGACAGGGTTCGCTACGAGCAGTACTTC
TRBV4-2,.,TRBJ2-1,.,CASSQDKLSYNEQFF,TGTGCCAGCAGCCAAGATAAATTGTCCTACAATGAGCAGTTCTTC
TRBV15,TRBD2,TRBJ2-7,.,CATSRGGASGGSPYEQYF,TGTGCCACCAGCAGAGGGGGCGCGTCGGGGGGGAGTCCGTACGAGCAGTACTTC
TRBV4-3,.,TRBJ1-6,.,CASSRDIEVANSPLHF,TGCGCCAGCAGCCGAGATATAGAGGTTGCGAATTCACCCCTCCACTTT
TRBV29-1,.,TRBJ1-1,once,CSASGAGTEAFF,TGCAGCGCCTCGGGGGCGGGGACTGAAGCTTTCTTT
TRBV11-2,.,TRBJ2-5,.,CASSSGVQETQYF,TGTGCCAGCAGCTCCGGGGTTCAAGAGACCCAGTACTTC
TRBV3-1,TRBD1,TRBJ1-1,.,CASSQGTGGFEAFF,TGTGCCAGCAGCCAAGGGACAGGGGGCTTTGAAGCTTTCTTT
TRBV15,.,TRBJ1-4,.,CATSRDQGKLFF,TGTGCCACCAGCAGAGATCAGGGGAAACTGTTTTTT
TRBV6-5,.,TRBJ2-1,.,CASSLTYSGEQFF,TGTGCCAGCAGTCTCACCTACTCGGGTGAGCAGTTCTTC
TRBV20-1,.,TRBJ2-5,.,CSAREGFKETQYF,TGCAGTGCTAGAGAAGGCTTTAAAGAGACCCAGTACTTC
TRBV5-4,.,TRBJ2-2,.,CASSGGFGPNTGELFF,TGTGCCAGCAGTGGGGGCTTTGGCCCGAACACCGGGGAGCTGTTTTTT
TRBV10-3,TRBD1,TRBJ1-6,.,CASGQAESPLHF,TGTGCCAGCGGACAGGCTGAGTCACCCCTCCACTTT
TRBV7-2,.,TRBJ1-2,.,CASSQYSTGNYGYTF,TGTGCCAGCAGCCAGTATTCGACAGGCAACTATGGCTACACCTTC
TRBV4-1,.,TRBJ2-1,once,CASSRLALNNEQFF,TGCGCCAGCAGCAGGTTAGCCCTAAACAATGAGCAGTTCTTC
TRBV6-5,.,TRBJ2-7,.,CASRIPTGDSYEQYF,TGTGCCAGCAGGATCCCAACGGGGGACTCCTACGAGCAGTACTTC
TRBV19,TRBD1,TRBJ1-1,.,CASSAPPRGVTEAFF,TGTGCCAGTAGCGCACCACCCAGGGGGGTCACTGAAGCTTTCTTT
TRBV18,TRBD1,TRBJ1-5,.,CASSPDRAEQPQHF,TGTGCCAGCTCACCGGACAGGGCGGAACAGCCCCAGCATTTT
TRBV4-3,TRBD1,TRBJ2-2,few,CASSQGTGWITGELFF,TGCGCCAGCAGCCAGGGGACAGGGTGGATAACCGGGGAGCTGTTTTTT
TRBV9,.,TRBJ1-1,few,CASSVRMNTEAFF,TGTGCCAGCAGCGTCAGGATGAACACTGAAGCTTTCTTT
TRBV20-1,.,TRBJ2-5,.,CSASPGWGRGETQYF,TGCAGTGCTTCACCAGGGTGGGGTCGAGGGGAGACCCAGTACTTC